This T cell receptor beta chain was sequenced for a study of Graves' ophthalmopathy and Graves' hyperthyroidism. Aged 18 to 65, hyperthyroidism patients had been newly diagnosed, with under 2 months' duration. Points from the study as a whole: The blood repertoire also included most expanded thyroid clonotypes above 0.001 frequency.

The table lists this clonotype with a few counts. Its cognate antigen is unknown. The germline V gene encodes CDR1 LGHNT and CDR2 FRNRAP. Trimming at V came to 2 bases and at J to 0 bases, leaving 3 bases not matched to a gene. There are 16 residues in the CDR3. Researchers took RNA transcripts and amplified TCR beta CDR3 regions from them. HTBI primers primed a first-round RT-PCR, and a second-round multiplex PCR followed. TCRdb independently ran MiXCR on the multiplex PCR reads; one entry per CDR3 protein. The data show 400,000 or so distinct CDR3 sequences, 15% seen once. This TCR was sampled from a woman aged 18-35 years with stable Graves' hyperthyroidism. Sequenced sample: peripheral blood. The rearrangement links TRBV12-5 to TRBJ2-2; 7 bases are shared with TRBD1. The CDR3 DNA reads as TGTGCTAGTGGTTTGTCGACAGGGCCGAACACCGGGGAGCTGTTTTTT. Protein sequence: CASGLSTGPNTGELFF.